This T cell receptor (beta chain) was recovered during a study of blood T cell repertoires in COVID-19. Per the study methods: How many nucleated cells were present was estimated from reference gene primer amplification. Clones were read by immunoSEQ multiplex PCR, and TCRdb kept only the in-frame ones, dropping some. The V and J calls and the clone size are those of that table, but D and trimming were determined from the DNA. The data hold about 230,000 clones, with over 70% observed a single time. Sequenced input: peripheral blood. This receptor was taken from a woman of 80 years or more with acute or convalescent COVID-19.

The CDR3 region has the DNA TGTGCCAGCAGTCCCCTAGGTTTGGAACTATGGCGGTATGGCTACACCTTC. Protein: CASSPLGLELWRYGYTF. This chain connects TRBV6-6 to TRBJ1-2; D unresolved. The CDR3 spans 17 residues. With 5 bases removed from V and 5 bases from J, the gap between germline ends came to 24 bases. Germline lookup yields CDR1 MNHNY and CDR2 SVGAGI (reference sequence).